This TCR beta chain stems from a study of blood T cell repertoires in COVID-19. Turning to the study itself: The United States, Italy and Spain provided the acute and convalescent COVID-19 samples. Sources were T cells, B-cell-depleted T cells, or PBMCs; the material itself was cDNA or gDNA.

This clone was counted once. This CDR3 has 14 residues. With 5 bases removed from V and 2 bases from J, the gap between germline ends came to 11 bases. The germline V gene encodes CDR1 SGHRS and CDR2 YFSETQ. Original data processing: Using reference gene primer amplification, nucleated cell counts were estimated. Produced via immunoSEQ multiplex PCR; TCRdb's table is partial and in-frame only. The V and J calls and clone size are taken from that table; D and trimming were inferred from the DNA. This table holds more than 85,000 clones, around 80% found once. Sequenced: peripheral blood. This chain joins TRBV5-1 and TRBJ2-1, with D uncertain. This clonotype was sampled from a man between 65 and 85 years old with acute or convalescent COVID-19. In DNA form, the CDR3 reads TGCGCCAGCAGGCAGAACCTCGCCTACAATGAGCAGTTCTTC. Translation: CASRQNLAYNEQFF.